This passage covers 22 T cell receptor beta chains from one sample sequenced in a study of blood T cell repertoires in COVID-19 (dated by TCRdb to about 2020). Receptor amplification or capture employed the immunoSEQ multiplex PCR assay. What TCRdb holds here is the immuneACCESS table cut down to in-frame rearrangements. Part of the clones is not present; checked against another copy, under half of the missing clones reflect an unresolved V gene, and the others are unexplained. The sample table shows about 480,000 clones, and roughly nine tenths are seen once. The ten top clones hold 6.5% to 9.5% of the sample. Material for sequencing was PBMCs or T cells enriched from blood (not recorded which). These receptors came from a woman aged 60 to 75 who had recovered from COVID-19.

The chain combines TRBV21-1 with TRBJ1-5; the table's D gene call, TRBD1, was not cross checked with the DNA. TRBV21-1 is a documented pseudogene. This CDR3 spans 15 amino acids. CDR3 sequence: CASTGQGCSNQPQHF. The CDR3 bases are TGTGCCAGCACGGGACAGGGGTGTAGCAATCAGCCCCAGCATTTT.

The gene calls are TRBV2 and TRBJ1-6, with 7 bases lining up with TRBD1. After removal of 6 bases from V and 6 bases from J, the junction contained 2 bases not matched to a gene. Germline CDR1 SNHLY, CDR2 FYNNEI. The CDR3 consists of 13 residues. This chain's CDR3 is CASSRDSNSPLHF. Here the CDR3 DNA reads TGTGCCAGCAGCCGGGACAGTAATTCACCCCTCCACTTT.

The chain has TRBV4-1 and TRBJ1-2, with 9 positions matching TRBD1. The V gene's germline CDR1 is MGHRA and CDR2 YSYEKL. Trimming at V came to 0 bases and at J to 5 bases, leaving 1 base not matched to a gene. The CDR3 consists of 14 residues. The CDR3 sequence is CASSQEGTGYGYTF. The CDR3 nucleotides read TGCGCCAGCAGCCAAGAAGGGACAGGGTATGGCTACACCTTC.

CDR3 nucleotide sequence: TGCAGTGCTAGTCCTAGCGGCCTCGCGGATACGCAGTATTTT. Encoded protein: CSASPSGLADTQYF. The chain combines TRBV20-1 with TRBJ2-3, with TRBD2 identical over 7 bases. The CDR3 contains 14 residues. Trimming at V came to 3 bases and at J to 6 bases, leaving 9 bases not matched to a gene. The germline CDR1 and CDR2 sequences are DFQATT and SNEGSKA (reference sequence).

This clone was picked up one time. The chain couples TRBV6-1 to TRBJ2-1, with 12 bases aligning to TRBD2. The trim removed 0 bases at V and 13 bases at J, leaving 10 bases unmatched. This CDR3 has 16 residues. The germline gives CDR1 MNHNS, CDR2 SASEGT. Written as DNA, the CDR3 is TGTGCCAGCAGTGAAGCGCCCCGGACTAGCGGGGTCCTCCAGTTCTTC. It specifies CASSEAPRTSGVLQFF.

This clone was seen just once. The genes are TRBV13 and TRBJ2-1, with D possibly matching TRBD2 (6 bases). This CDR3 is 14 amino acids long. V lost 5 bases, J lost 8 bases, and 16 bases lay in between. Germline V gene data show CDR1 as PRHDT and CDR2 as FYEKMQ (reference sequence). This chain's CDR3 is CASSTWSGRDEQFF. The CDR3 bases are TGTGCCAGCAGCACCTGGAGCGGGCGCGATGAGCAGTTCTTC.

The rearrangement joins TRBV24-1 to TRBJ2-3, with unresolved D. This CDR3 is 11 amino acids long. Germline-derived CDR1 and CDR2 are KGHDR and SFDVKD. V was shortened by 9 bases and J by 6 bases, with 9 bases between the two germline ends. The CDR3 spells CATRKEDTQYF. The DNA of the CDR3 is TGTGCCACCCGAAAGGAGGATACGCAGTATTTT.

This clone was observed a single time. J is TRBJ1-3 and V is TRBV6-1, with D hard to call. Per germline, CDR1 MNHNS and CDR2 SASEGT. The CDR3 consists of 14 residues. With 2 bases removed from V and 3 bases from J, the gap between germline ends came to 8 bases. The CDR3 loop reads CASSEIGGGNTIYF. DNA of the CDR3: TGTGCCAGCAGTGAAATTGGAGGTGGAAACACCATATATTTT.

V is TRBV6-5 and J is TRBJ2-7; TRBD2 might be the D (6 bases). The CDR3 contains 15 residues. CDR1 and CDR2 (germline): MNHEY, SVGAGI. V lost 6 bases to trimming and J lost 4 bases, with 19 bases between them. CDR3 DNA: TGTGCCAGCAGGTCCCTGACACGGGGGAAATACGAGCAGTACTTC. Its translation is CASRSLTRGKYEQYF.

V and J are TRBV5-1 and TRBJ2-7, with 7 bases identical to TRBD1. J lost 4 bases, V lost 4 bases, and 14 bases had no gene match. Germline V CDR1 and CDR2: SGHRS, YFSETQ. CDR3 length: 16 residues. CDR3 loop: CASSPNPTGSRYEQYF. In nucleotides, the CDR3 is TGCGCCAGCAGCCCCAACCCGACAGGGAGTAGGTACGAGCAGTACTTC.

The rearrangement links TRBV5-7 to TRBJ2-7, with TRBD1 matching 9 bases. TRBV5-7 is assigned to the ORF class and has an uncertain function. The CDR3 covers 18 residues. Germline trimming cut 5 bases from V and 2 bases from J; bases unmatched to any gene: 17. CDR3 sequence: CASRTPILDRGETYEQYV. CDR3 DNA: TGTGCCAGCAGAACCCCCATCCTCGACAGGGGGGAAACCTACGAGCAGTACGTC.

The gene calls are TRBV5-4 and TRBJ1-1, with 9 bases identical to TRBD1. The ends lost 0 bases at V and 5 bases at J; junction bases unmatched: 5. This CDR3 has 15 residues. Germline V gene data show CDR1 as SGHNT and CDR2 as YYREEE (reference sequence). CDR3 sequence: CASSLVPTGGTEAFF. DNA of the CDR3: TGTGCCAGCAGCTTGGTCCCGACAGGGGGTACTGAAGCTTTCTTT.

This chain joins TRBV7-2 and TRBJ2-2; TRBD1 agrees at 10 bases. This CDR3 region has 15 residues. The germline V gene encodes CDR1 SGHTA and CDR2 FQGNSA. The junction had 6 bases not matched to a gene; V was cut back by 5 bases and J by 6 bases. The CDR3 loop is CASSPDRGQAGELFF. In DNA, the CDR3 is TGTGCCAGCAGCCCTGACAGGGGGCAGGCCGGGGAGCTGTTTTTT.

The chain carries TRBV5-6 and TRBJ2-7, with D possibly TRBD1 on 6 matching bases. This CDR3 has 12 residues. CDR1 and CDR2 from the germline V gene are SGHDT and YYEEEE. V was cut by 3 bases and J by 3 bases, with 7 bases left in between. CDR3 in DNA: TGTGCCAGCAGCTCACAGGGCTACGAGCAGTACTTC. It yields the protein CASSSQGYEQYF.

The V call is TRBV7-9, the J call TRBJ1-5, with unresolved D. CDR1 is SEHNR, CDR2 FQNEAQ, per germline (reference sequence). The CDR3 runs 15 residues. Between the trimmed V and J ends, which lost 5 bases and 7 bases, there was a span of 18 bases. In nucleotides, the CDR3 is TGTGCCAGCAGCCGCGGGGTGCAGGTGGGGCAGCCCCAGCATTTT. It is translated as CASSRGVQVGQPQHF. The complete variable domain, with remaining parts taken from reference TRBV7-9 and TRBJ1-5, reads DTGVSQNPRHKITKRGQNVTFRCDPISEHNRLYWYRQTLGQGPEFLTYFQNEAQLEKSRLLSDRFSAERPKGSFSTLEIQRTEQGDSAMYLCASSRGVQVGQPQHFGDGTRLSIL.

This clone appeared a few times. The J gene is TRBJ1-4, the V gene TRBV4-1; TRBD1 matches 11 bases. Germline V gene sequence: CDR1 MGHRA, CDR2 YSYEKL. Trimming at V came to 2 bases and at J to 8 bases, leaving 4 bases not matched to a gene. This CDR3 is built from 15 residues. The DNA of the CDR3 is TGCGCCAGCAGCCAATCGGACAGGGGGCGGGAAAAACTGTTTTTT. Its translation is CASSQSDRGREKLFF.

The chain is built from TRBV5-1 and TRBJ1-4, with TRBD1 identical over 12 bases. The CDR3 has 14 amino acids. Germline CDR1 reads SGHRS; CDR2 reads YFSETQ. The V and J ends lost 7 bases and 7 bases, in that order; junction bases with no gene match: 5. Here the CDR3 reads CASAGQGAREKLFF. CDR3 DNA sequence: TGCGCCAGCGCGGGACAGGGGGCGCGTGAAAAACTGTTTTTT.

This clone was detected a few times. The V and J genes are TRBV29-1 and TRBJ2-7; TRBD2 matches at 9 bases. Trimming at V came to 6 bases and at J to 4 bases, leaving 10 bases not matched to a gene. The CDR3 runs 14 residues. The germline V gene encodes CDR1 SQVTM and CDR2 ANQGSEA. CDR3 nucleotide sequence: TGCAGCGTAGGAGCCGGGACTAGCAGGTACGAGCAGTACTTC. Translated: CSVGAGTSRYEQYF.

In its sample, this clone was seen a few times. This chain joins TRBV18 and TRBJ2-7, with D tentatively TRBD1 (6 bases). The CDR3 covers 14 residues. Deletions cut 2 bases from V and 5 bases from J, with 13 bases between. From germline, CDR1 is KGHSH and CDR2 LQKENI. The CDR3 loop reads CASSPGLGGDEQYV. The CDR3, as DNA: TGTGCCAGCTCACCAGGTTTAGGGGGAGACGAGCAGTACGTC.

This clone was counted once. The genes are TRBV9 and TRBJ1-2; tentative D call: TRBD1 (6 bases). This CDR3 comprises 12 residues. Germline V gives CDR1 SGDLS, CDR2 YYNGEE. Trimming took 4 bases from V and 5 from J, leaving 9 bases between them. The CDR3 DNA reads as TGTGCCAGCAGCCCACAGGGTTATGGCTACACCTTC. Its translation: CASSPQGYGYTF.

V and J are TRBV3-1 (or the pseudogene TRBV3-2) and TRBJ2-3; the D gene is possibly TRBD2 (5 bases). V lost 1 base to trimming and J lost 3 bases, with 11 bases between them. This CDR3 is built from 15 residues. Germline values: CDR1 LGHDT, CDR2 YNNKEL (reference sequence). The CDR3, as DNA: TGTGCCAGCAGCCAAGTAGGGTCGGGGACAGATACGCAGTATTTT. Translating gives CASSQVGSGTDTQYF.

V gene TRBV5-1 combines with J gene TRBJ2-1; 9 nucleotides match TRBD1. CDR1 and CDR2 from the germline V gene are SGHRS and YFSETQ. V lost 8 bases and J lost 4; bases outside the gene matches: 1. This CDR3 has 12 residues. The CDR3 region is CASGTGYNEQFF. The CDR3 DNA reads TGCGCCAGTGGGACAGGGTACAATGAGCAGTTCTTC.